Listed below are T cell receptor beta chains from one sample, sequenced in a study of blood T cell repertoires in COVID-19. TCRdb's copy holds only in-frame clones and misses some; the assay was immunoSEQ multiplex PCR. The sample carries roughly 180,000 clones, roughly 88% recorded once. Sequences were obtained from peripheral blood. Source of these receptors: a woman aged 30 to 39 with acute or convalescent COVID-19. Each CDR3 is given with its conserved first and last residue. The D gene is left open where the match is weak. The size field is filled for only some rows; it gives once, few, many or a size class.

cdr3_nt	cdr3_aa	j_call	clone_size	v_call	d_call
TGCGCCAGCAGCTCCCTCCGGGACTCCTACGAGCAGTACTTC	CASSSLRDSYEQYF	TRBJ2-7	-	TRBV5-1	-
TGTGCCTGGAGTGTGCAGGTAGGAGAGACCCAGTACTTC	CAWSVQVGETQYF	TRBJ2-5	-	TRBV30	-
TGTGCCAGCCAAGCGCCCGGACAAACGATCTATGGCTACACCTTC	CASQAPGQTIYGYTF	TRBJ1-2	-	TRBV5-4	-
TGTGCCAGCAGCGGACCCGGGACAGAAGAGACCCAGTACTTC	CASSGPGTEETQYF	TRBJ2-5	-	TRBV9	TRBD1
TGTGCCAGCAGTTCATTAGCGGGAGGGCCTATTACCGGGGAGCTGTTTTTT	CASSSLAGGPITGELFF	TRBJ2-2	-	TRBV28	TRBD2
TGCGCCAGCAGCTGGACGACTAGCGGGAGTTCTCGGGACAATGAGCAGTTCTTC	CASSWTTSGSSRDNEQFF	TRBJ2-1	-	TRBV5-1	TRBD2
TGTGCCTGGAGTGTACCCCCGGGTATTGAAGCTTTCTTT	CAWSVPPGIEAFF	TRBJ1-1	-	TRBV30	-
TGTGCCAGCAGCTTATCCGGCGGGACAGGCACCGGGGAGCTGTTTTTT	CASSLSGGTGTGELFF	TRBJ2-2	-	TRBV7-2	TRBD1
TGTGCCAGCAGTGAAGCGCGAGGTGGGGAGCAGTACTTC	CASSEARGGEQYF	TRBJ2-7	-	TRBV2	-
TGTGCCAGCAGCTTTGCGGCAGGGGAGGGCTACACCTTC	CASSFAAGEGYTF	TRBJ1-2	-	TRBV7-9	-
TGTGCCAGCAGGCCCCCGGTGCTGAATTCACCCCTCCACTTT	CASRPPVLNSPLHF	TRBJ1-6	-	TRBV6-5	-
TGTGCCAGCAGTGACGGGCTCATATACAATGAGCAGTTCTTC	CASSDGLIYNEQFF	TRBJ2-1	-	TRBV6-4	-
TGTGCCAGCAGCCAAGACCTGGCGGCGGGAGGGAACACAGATACGCAGTATTTT	CASSQDLAAGGNTDTQYF	TRBJ2-3	-	TRBV3-1/TRBV3-2	TRBD2
TGCGCCAGCAGCTTGGCGACAGGGTCAGGGGAGCTGTTTTTT	CASSLATGSGELFF	TRBJ2-2	-	TRBV5-1	TRBD1
TGTGCCAGCACCCCCCCGGGCACAGATACGCAGTATTTT	CASTPPGTDTQYF	TRBJ2-3	few	TRBV28	-
TGTGCCAGCAGGGAGGGGGGGACTAATGAAAAACTGTTTTTT	CASREGGTNEKLFF	TRBJ1-4	once	TRBV28	-